This TCR beta chain derives from a study of OX40 agonist ivuxolimab in advanced cancers. Study background: Partial responses were achieved by three patients, of whom one had hepatocellular carcinoma and two had cutaneous melanoma. The study, taken as a whole, reports: With doses of 0.1 to 3.0 mg/kg, CD4+ and CD8+ blood T cells had undergone clonal expansion by week 6.

The repertoire was sequenced with immunoSEQ multiplex PCR; TCRdb's copy has only in-frame clones and lacks some. The sample contains 60,000 to 65,000 clones, about 82% of which appear only once. This clone is a singleton in its sample. Its antigen remains unknown. This CDR3 has 15 amino acids. CDR1 is SGHVS, CDR2 FNYEAQ, per germline. V was shortened by 3 bases and J by 5 bases, with 16 bases between the two germline ends. Sequences were derived from CD4+ or CD8+ T cells sorted from blood, sampled in a trial of the OX40 agonist ivuxolimab. The chain has TRBV7-6 and TRBJ2-5; D may match TRBD1 or TRBD2 (7 bases each). The receptor was derived from an adult with an advanced solid tumor such as melanoma, head and neck, liver or kidney cancer. DNA of the CDR3: TGTGCCAGCAGCTTTGCTACAGGGGAGGGTGAGACCCAGTACTTC. Amino acids: CASSFATGEGETQYF.